This TCR beta chain is drawn from a study of T-cell reconstitution after alpha-beta-depleted transplantation in children. Preparation of the TCRbeta library used unique molecular identifiers. TCRdb ran MiXCR on the PCR reads and lists one entry per CDR3 protein. The sample lists 250,000 to 350,000 distinct CDR3 sequences; nearly 10% were seen once. Germline V lookup: CDR1 SGDLS, CDR2 YYNGEE. V was pared by 0 bases and J by 6 bases, with 9 bases between. The CDR3 runs 14 residues. This clonotype appeared many times. The source material was PBMCs from the stem cell graft donor, sampled from the stem cell graft. The TCR originated in a human donor who donated a stem cell graft to a child with SCID. The rearrangement uses TRBV9 and TRBJ2-2; no definite D call. CDR3 sequence reads: CASSVGVQSGELFF. CDR3 nucleotides: TGTGCCAGCAGCGTAGGGGTCCAATCCGGGGAGCTGTTTTTT.